The source of this TCR beta chain is a study of cytomegalovirus exposure and HLA in healthy donors. The length of the CDR3 is 15 residues. Trimming stripped 4 bases from V and 6 bases from J, with 17 bases between. Per germline, CDR1 SGHRS and CDR2 YFSETQ. This table comes from immunoSEQ multiplex PCR, and its TCRdb copy is limited to in-frame clones, with some not included. The data contain some 310,000 clones, nearly 90% of them singletons. The chain links TRBV5-1 to TRBJ1-3; D remains ambiguous. The source is a man younger than 45 in good health and CMV-seronegative. The specimen sequenced was PBMCs. This CDR3 reads CASSGTAGWTNTIYF. The CDR3 DNA reads as TGCGCCAGCAGCGGTACAGCGGGGTGGACAAACACCATATATTTT.